These 8 T cell receptor beta chains share one sample of origin, sequenced in a study of Tregs in tolerant kidney transplant recipients. Method: immunoSEQ multiplex PCR; TCRdb's copy keeps in-frame clones and lacks some. The data show around 78,000 clones, with approximately 90% seen just once and approximately 0.35% held by the top ten. The sequenced sample was Tregs from blood, obtained before the transplant. The origin of the receptors is a human donor who received a combined kidney and bone marrow transplant.

The chain carries TRBV28 and TRBJ2-7, with a weak D call TRBD2 (5 bases). The V end was cut by 6 bases, the J end by 0 bases, with 12 bases between. The germline V gene has CDR1 MDHEN and CDR2 SYDVKM. The length of the CDR3 is 14 residues. As DNA, the CDR3 is TGTGCCAGCAGCCCTTACGGGATCTCCTACGAGCAGTACTTC. Translating gives CASSPYGISYEQYF. Together with reference TRBV28 and TRBJ2-7, the CDR3 gives the full variable domain: DVKVTQSSRYLVKRTGEKVFLECVQDMDHENMFWYRQDPGLGLRLIYFSYDVKMKEKGDIPEGYSVSREKKERFSLILESASTNQTSMYLCASSPYGISYEQYFGPGTRLTVT.

CDR3 nucleotides: TGTGCCAGTAGTGCAACCTCCTACGAGCAGTACTTC. This translates into CASSATSYEQYF. This chain joins TRBV19 and TRBJ2-7, with unresolved D. CDR3 size: 12 residues. Trimming cost V 5 bases and J 0 bases, with 5 bases left between them. Germline CDR1 LNHDA, CDR2 SQIVND (reference sequence).

The rearrangement links TRBV5-1 to TRBJ2-5; weak D call: TRBD2 (5 bases). This CDR3 contains 14 residues. The germline V gene encodes CDR1 SGHRS and CDR2 YFSETQ. V lost 4 bases, J lost 4 bases, and 14 bases lay in between. The CDR3 region is CASSPPLEGETQYF. CDR3 DNA sequence: TGCGCCAGCAGCCCGCCCCTCGAGGGAGAGACCCAGTACTTC.

The J gene is TRBJ1-4, the V gene TRBV7-9, with 8 bases that match TRBD1. The CDR3 has 14 amino acids. V lost 2 bases and J lost 8; bases outside the gene matches: 4. Germline CDR1 reads SEHNR; CDR2 reads FQNEAQ (reference sequence). CDR3 coding DNA: TGTGCCAGCAGCTTAACAGGGGGAGTAGAAAAACTGTTTTTT. It encodes CASSLTGGVEKLFF.

By proportion, this clone is medium-sized. The chain has TRBV6-5 and TRBJ1-2; D unclear. The CDR3 sequence is 14 residues long. V lost 4 bases and J 3 bases, leaving 12 bases between the germline ends. Germline V gene sequence: CDR1 MNHEY, CDR2 SVGAGI. In DNA form, the CDR3 reads TGTGCCAGCAGTTCGGACGGGGTCGACTATGGCTACACCTTC. It translates to CASSSDGVDYGYTF.

The chain joins TRBV27 to TRBJ1-4, with D perhaps matching TRBD1 (6 bases). This CDR3 is built from 20 residues. V was shortened by 4 bases and J by 0 bases, with 24 bases between the two germline ends. Per germline, CDR1 MNHEY and CDR2 SMNVEV (reference sequence). The CDR3 protein is CASSSARSYLGGATNEKLFF. The CDR3 region has the DNA TGTGCCAGCAGTTCCGCGAGATCCTACTTAGGGGGGGCAACTAATGAAAAACTGTTTTTT.

The V gene is TRBV7-2, the J gene TRBJ2-1; D is unclear. Germline assignment: CDR1 SGHTA and CDR2 FQGNSA. V lost 5 bases and J 4 bases, leaving 12 bases between the germline ends. CDR3 length equals 14 residues. The DNA for the CDR3 is TGTGCCAGCAGCCCTTCTCACCAATACAATGAGCAGTTCTTC. Protein product: CASSPSHQYNEQFF.

The CDR3 sequence is CASSQDRGQGPGANYGYTF. The CDR3 DNA sequence: TGCGCCAGCAGCCAAGATAGAGGACAGGGCCCGGGGGCTAACTATGGCTACACCTTC. The chain has TRBV4-1 and TRBJ1-2; TRBD1 matches at 8 bases. Germline V gene sequence: CDR1 MGHRA, CDR2 YSYEKL. The J segment lost 0 bases and the V segment lost 0 bases, leaving 12 bases of the junction unmatched. There are 19 residues in the CDR3.